This T cell receptor (beta chain) was recovered during a study of cytomegalovirus exposure and HLA in healthy donors. Study conclusions and caveats: About 87% or about 30% of the time was how often most TCR beta V segments were productive, according to an earlier analysis.

13 Jbeta primers and 60 Vbeta primers were used for the PCR. The repertoire was sequenced with immunoSEQ multiplex PCR; TCRdb's copy has only in-frame clones and lacks some. In the table there are some 200,000 clones, almost 70% of which are singletons. In its sample, this clone was seen a few times. The target antigen is unknown. Specimen: PBMCs. The receptor was isolated from a man between 40 and 49 years old in good health and CMV-seropositive.

In DNA form, the CDR3 reads TGTGCCACCTCCGGGACAGATGAGGCCGAGCAGTACTTC. Encoded protein: CATSGTDEAEQYF. The chain links TRBV28 to TRBJ2-7, with 7 bases lining up with TRBD1. The CDR3 runs to 13 residues. V was clipped by 10 bases and J by 6 bases; unmatched bases: 12. Germline V lookup: CDR1 MDHEN, CDR2 SYDVKM.